These 3 T cell receptor beta chains were sequenced from one sample in a study of Ad26.COV2.S vaccination and SARS-CoV-2 variants. The method was immunoSEQ multiplex PCR; TCRdb's version includes in-frame clones alone and lacks a portion of them. The sample holds 300,000 to 400,000 clones; around 84% are singletons and the top ten take 1.5% to 2.5%. Treatment of the sample: some 19 received Ad26.COV2.S at low or high dose, single or two shots; 5 received placebo; per-sample allocation not given. After the first vaccine or placebo injection, samples were drawn on day 63. Here the sequenced sample was peripheral blood, taken in a trial of Ad26.COV2.S vaccine versus placebo. These receptors all come from a person between 18 and 59 years old who received the Ad26.COV2.S COVID-19 vaccine or a placebo.

The chain links TRBV5-1 to TRBJ1-2; 10 nucleotides align to TRBD1. CDR1 and CDR2 (germline): SGHRS, YFSETQ. V dropped 0 bases and J dropped 4; count of bases not matched to a gene: 9. CDR3 length: 17 amino acids. The CDR3 here is CASSLGVTGGTSYGYTF. CDR3 nucleotide sequence: TGCGCCAGCAGCTTGGGGGTGACAGGGGGCACCAGCTATGGCTACACCTTC.

The chain couples TRBV5-1 to TRBJ1-1; 7 positions match TRBD1. CDR1 and CDR2 from the germline V gene are SGHRS and YFSETQ. The V and J ends lost 4 bases and 6 bases, in that order; junction bases with no gene match: 9. This CDR3 contains 14 residues. The CDR3 nucleotides read TGCGCCAGCAGCCGGCGACAGGGTGCCCCTGAAGCTTTCTTT. This sequence encodes CASSRRQGAPEAFF.

V is TRBV2 and J is TRBJ2-5; no definite D call. Trimming cost V 9 bases and J 4 bases, with 9 bases left between them. This CDR3 spans 11 amino acids. Per the germline V gene, CDR1 is SNHLY and CDR2 is FYNNEI. The CDR3 coding sequence is TGTGCCAGTTCCACGGTAGAGACCCAGTACTTC. Amino acid sequence: CASSTVETQYF.